This T cell receptor (beta chain) emerged from a study of PD-L1 blockade in urothelial cancer. On the study more broadly: Patients' atezolizumab regimen, 1,200 mg intravenously every 3 weeks, began around 2014. Median T cell yield per blood sample was 141,255 cells. Prior chemotherapy regimens per patient numbered 0 to 3. Findings of the study overall: Patients with durable benefit had greater blood expansion of tumor-associated TCR clones 3 weeks into treatment.

Comments on this clone: Its antigen is currently unknown.

Method: immunoSEQ multiplex PCR; TCRdb's copy keeps in-frame clones and lacks some. The sample includes 120,000 or so clones, around 86% of them seen just once. Time point here: peripheral blood 6 weeks after treatment start. Germline CDR1 reads MDHEN; CDR2 reads SYDVKM. The V segment lost 6 bases and the J segment 5 bases; nucleotides outside the gene matches: 11. This CDR3 spans 15 amino acids. The source material was PBMCs, sampled around atezolizumab (anti-PD-L1) treatment. This chain joins TRBV28 and TRBJ2-7, with TRBD1 matching 9 bases. The receptor was derived from a man aged 45 to 65 with urothelial cancer. This chain's CDR3 is CASSLLGTGRHEQYF. For the CDR3, the DNA is TGTGCCAGCAGCCTACTTGGGACAGGGAGACACGAGCAGTACTTC.